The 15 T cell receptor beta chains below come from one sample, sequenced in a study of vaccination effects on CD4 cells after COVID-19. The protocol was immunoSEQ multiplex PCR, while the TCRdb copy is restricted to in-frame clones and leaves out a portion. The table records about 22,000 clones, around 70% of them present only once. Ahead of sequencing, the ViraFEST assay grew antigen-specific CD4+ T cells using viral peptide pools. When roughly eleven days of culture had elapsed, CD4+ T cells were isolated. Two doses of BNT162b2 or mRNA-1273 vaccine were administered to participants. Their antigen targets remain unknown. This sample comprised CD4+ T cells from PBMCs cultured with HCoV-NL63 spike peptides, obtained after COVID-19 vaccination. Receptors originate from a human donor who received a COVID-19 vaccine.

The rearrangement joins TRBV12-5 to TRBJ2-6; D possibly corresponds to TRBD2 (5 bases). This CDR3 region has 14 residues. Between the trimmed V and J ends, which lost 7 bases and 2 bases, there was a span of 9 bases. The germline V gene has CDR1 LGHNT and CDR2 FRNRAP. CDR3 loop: CASAPGAGANVLTF. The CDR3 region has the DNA TGTGCTAGTGCCCCCGGGGCTGGGGCCAACGTCCTGACTTTC.

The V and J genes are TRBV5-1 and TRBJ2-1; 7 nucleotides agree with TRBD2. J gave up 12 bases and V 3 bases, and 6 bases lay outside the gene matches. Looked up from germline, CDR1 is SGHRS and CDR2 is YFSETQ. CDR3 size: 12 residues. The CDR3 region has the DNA TGCGCCAGCAGCTATGAAAGCGGGGTGCAGTTCTTC. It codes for CASSYESGVQFF.

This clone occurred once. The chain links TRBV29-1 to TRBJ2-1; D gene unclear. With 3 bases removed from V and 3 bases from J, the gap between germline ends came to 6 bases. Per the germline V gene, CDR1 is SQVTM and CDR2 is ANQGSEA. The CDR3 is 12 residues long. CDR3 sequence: CSVDTNYNEQFF. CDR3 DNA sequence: TGCAGCGTTGACACCAACTACAATGAGCAGTTCTTC.

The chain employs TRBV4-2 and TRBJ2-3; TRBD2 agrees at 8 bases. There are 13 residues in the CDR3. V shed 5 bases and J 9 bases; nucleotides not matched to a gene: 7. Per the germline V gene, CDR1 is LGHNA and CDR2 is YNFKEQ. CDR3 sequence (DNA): TGTGCCAGCAGCAGAGGGACTAGTATGACGCAGTATTTT. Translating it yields CASSRGTSMTQYF.

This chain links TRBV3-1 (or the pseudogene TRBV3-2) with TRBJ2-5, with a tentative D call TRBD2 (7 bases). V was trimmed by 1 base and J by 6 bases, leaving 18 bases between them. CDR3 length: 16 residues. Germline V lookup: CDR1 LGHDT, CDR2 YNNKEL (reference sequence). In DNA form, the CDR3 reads TGTGCCAGCAGCCAAGGGACAACAGGGAGGGAGAAGACCCAGTACTTC. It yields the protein CASSQGTTGREKTQYF.

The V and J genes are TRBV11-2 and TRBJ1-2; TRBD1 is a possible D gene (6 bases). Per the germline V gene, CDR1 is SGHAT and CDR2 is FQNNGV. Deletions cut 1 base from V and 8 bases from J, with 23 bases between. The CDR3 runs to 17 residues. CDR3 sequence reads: CASSLGVGTRSGGGYTF. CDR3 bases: TGTGCCAGCAGCTTAGGGGTTGGGACAAGGAGCGGAGGGGGCTACACCTTC.

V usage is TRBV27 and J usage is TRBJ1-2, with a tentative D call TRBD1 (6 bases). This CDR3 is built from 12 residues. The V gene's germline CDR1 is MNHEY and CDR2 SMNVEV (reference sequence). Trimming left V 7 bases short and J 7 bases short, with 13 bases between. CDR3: CASTSWGAGYTF. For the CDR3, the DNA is TGTGCCAGCACCTCGTGGGGGGCTGGCTACACCTTC.

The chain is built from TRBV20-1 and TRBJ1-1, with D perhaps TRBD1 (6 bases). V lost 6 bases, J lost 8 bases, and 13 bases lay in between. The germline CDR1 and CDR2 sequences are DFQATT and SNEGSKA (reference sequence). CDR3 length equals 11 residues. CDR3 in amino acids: CSAHSGTEAFF. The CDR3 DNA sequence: TGCAGTGCCCACTCAGGGACAGAAGCTTTCTTT.

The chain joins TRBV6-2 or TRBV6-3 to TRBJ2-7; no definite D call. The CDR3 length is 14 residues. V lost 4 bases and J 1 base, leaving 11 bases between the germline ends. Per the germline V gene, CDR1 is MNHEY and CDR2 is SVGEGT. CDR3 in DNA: TGTGCCAGCAGTTCCACTCCGCTTTCCTACGAGCAGTACTTC. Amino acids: CASSSTPLSYEQYF.

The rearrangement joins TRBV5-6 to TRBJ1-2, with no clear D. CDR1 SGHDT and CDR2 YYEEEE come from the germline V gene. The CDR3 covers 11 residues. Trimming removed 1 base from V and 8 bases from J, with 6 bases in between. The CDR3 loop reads CASSLLTGYTF. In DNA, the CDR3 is TGTGCCAGCAGCTTGTTGACGGGCTACACCTTC.

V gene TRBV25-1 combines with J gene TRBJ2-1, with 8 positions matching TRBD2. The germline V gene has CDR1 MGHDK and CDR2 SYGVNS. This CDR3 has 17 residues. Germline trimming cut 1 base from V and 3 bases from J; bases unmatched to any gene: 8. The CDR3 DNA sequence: TGTGCCAGCAGTGAATTCACTAGCGGATTCCTCTACAATGAGCAGTTCTTC. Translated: CASSEFTSGFLYNEQFF.

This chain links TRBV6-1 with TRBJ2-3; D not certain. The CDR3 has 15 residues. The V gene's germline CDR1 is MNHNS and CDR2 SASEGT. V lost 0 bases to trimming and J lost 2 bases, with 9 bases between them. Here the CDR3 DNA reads TGTGCCAGCAGTGAAGCGCCTTACTCCACAGATACGCAGTATTTT. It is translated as CASSEAPYSTDTQYF.

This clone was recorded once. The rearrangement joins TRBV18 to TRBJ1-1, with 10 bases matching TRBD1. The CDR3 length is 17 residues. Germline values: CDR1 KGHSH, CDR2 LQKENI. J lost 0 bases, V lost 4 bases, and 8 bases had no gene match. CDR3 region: CASSRQGAQVMNTEAFF. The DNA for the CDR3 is TGTGCCAGCTCACGACAGGGGGCCCAGGTCATGAACACTGAAGCTTTCTTT.

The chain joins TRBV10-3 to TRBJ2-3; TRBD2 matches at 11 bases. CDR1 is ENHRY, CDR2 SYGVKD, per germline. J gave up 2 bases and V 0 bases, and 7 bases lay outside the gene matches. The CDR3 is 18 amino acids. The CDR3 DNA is TGTGCCATCAGTGAGTCGAGACTAGCGGGGTCCAACACAGATACGCAGTATTTT. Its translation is CAISESRLAGSNTDTQYF.

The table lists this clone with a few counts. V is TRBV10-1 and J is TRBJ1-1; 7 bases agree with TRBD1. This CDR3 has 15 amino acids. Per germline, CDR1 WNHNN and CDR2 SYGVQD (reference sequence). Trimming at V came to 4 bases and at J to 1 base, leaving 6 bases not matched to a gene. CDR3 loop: CASSGLGQANTEAFF. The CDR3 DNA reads TGCGCCAGCAGTGGGCTCGGACAGGCGAACACTGAAGCTTTCTTT.